This T cell receptor beta chain was captured by sequencing in a study of spatial heterogeneity in lung cancer (dated by TCRdb to about 2019). Some background on the complete study: Beta-chain transcripts were consistently detected in greater numbers than alpha-chain transcripts, which likely reflected higher beta-chain transcript abundance. A strong correlation was found between TCR transcript counts in tumor regions and a T cell transcriptional module score from matched bulk RNA-seq. The study quantitatively compared TCR alpha and beta repertoires across multiple tumor regions, matched nontumor lung and blood in non-small cell lung cancer. In the raw uncorrected reads, each unique combination of TCR and UMI appeared on average more than ten times. The study linked features of the TCR repertoire to counts of nonsynonymous mutations, which were determined by whole-exome sequencing of tumor tissue. At surgery, both alpha and beta chains were TCR-sequenced in 220 tumor regions, fewer than 85 matched nontumor lung samples and 56 PBMC samples.

The table lists this clonotype with a few counts. Its antigen specificity is not known. Base quality data are lacking; no much larger clone is found one base away. Overall study results and their limits: Confirming at a functional level the hypothesis that regional TCRs recognize regional mutations was considered to require additional single-cell paired TCR alpha and beta sequencing. The count of ubiquitous expanded TCRs correlated with the count of ubiquitous nonsynonymous mutations, and the count of regional expanded TCRs correlated with the count of regional nonsynonymous mutations. Estimated TCR-seq coverage of tumor T cells was only 5.5% to 8% for alpha chains and 13% for beta chains. The tumor nonsynonymous mutation count correlated with the number of expanded alpha and beta TCRs within the tumor.

As encoded in the germline V gene, CDR1 is MNHNS while CDR2 is SASEGT. V is cut by 4 bases and J by 0 bases, and the space between the germline ends is 13 bases. Spanning cysteine to phenylalanine, the CDR3 consists of 16 amino acids. Solely the CDR3 DNA is kept, with 48 bases framed from the first base. Sample time point, as interpreted from the label and publication: sample taken at primary tumor resection. Samples were obtained from approximately 77 patients with early-stage, untreated non-small cell lung cancer from the lung TRACERx cohort. Whole RNA extracted from tumor and nontumor lung tissue, or from cryopreserved PBMC samples, was used for TCR sequencing without cell sorting. Only patients with enough RNA available from two or more tumor regions were chosen for TCR sequencing. Before being selected, tumor and adjacent nontumor lung specimens were reviewed by a lung pathologist. The receptor library was made with 5' RACE. The sequencer was a NextSeq 500. To allow correction of PCR and sequencing errors, the TCR library protocol tagged every TCR cDNA molecule with a unique molecular identifier. Turning to the authors' computational methods: Decombinator tools were used for TCR identification, UMI-based error correction and CDR3 extraction. Expanded TCRs were defined as those above a frequency of 2 per 1,000, corresponding to the top 1% of the tumor frequency distribution. Expanded tumor TCRs statistically deemed absent (corrected P<0.05) from at least one tumor region were classed as regional, and all other expanded tumor TCRs were classed as ubiquitous. Renyi diversity was computed with the R vegan package after each repertoire had been subsampled 100 times to 5,000 TCRs. To build CDR3 similarity networks, amino acid triplet string-kernel similarity was used, and CDR3s were connected when their pairwise similarity was above 0.82. TCRdb reworked the public reads: Q25 trimming with fastp, MiXCR clone assembly, productive beta chains retained. Each record represents a unique CDR3 protein, reported with the most common genes and DNA among its rows. These V and J calls are TCRdb output, not the study's own analysis. This sample holds around 20,000 distinct CDR3 sequences; about 7.5% were observed only once. Clones ranked in the top ten supply 20% to 25% of the sample.

The sample consisted of lung tumor tissue, taken at surgery. The V and J segments used are TRBV6-1 and TRBJ1-3; the best D guess is TRBD1, with 5 bases matching. The receptor comes from a male donor with early-stage non-small cell lung cancer. The CDR3 protein sequence reads: CASSAWGRSSGNTIYF. The sequenced DNA is TGTGCCAGCAGTGCGTGGGGACGAAGCTCTGGAAACACCATATATTTT.